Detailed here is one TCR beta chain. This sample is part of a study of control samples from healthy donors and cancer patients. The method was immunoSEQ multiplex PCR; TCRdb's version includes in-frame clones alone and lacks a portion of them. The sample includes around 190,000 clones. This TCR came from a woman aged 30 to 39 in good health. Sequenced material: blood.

CDR3 region: CASILTGRTEAFF. In DNA, the CDR3 is TGTGCCAGCATCCTGACAGGGAGGACTGAAGCTTTCTTT. V usage is TRBV6-5 and J usage is TRBJ1-1; 7 bases are a match to TRBD1. This CDR3 has 13 residues. The V gene's germline CDR1 is MNHEY and CDR2 SVGAGI. The V and J ends lost 7 bases and 5 bases, in that order; junction bases with no gene match: 7.